This TCR beta chain stems from a study of T-cell memory formation after mild COVID-19. This clonotype was seen a handful of times. TCRdb processed the 5' RACE reads anew with MiXCR; each CDR3 protein has one entry. The sample gives approximately 200,000 distinct CDR3 sequences, roughly 16% of which show up once; 2% to 2.5% is in the top ten. CDR1 is MNHEY, CDR2 SMNVEV, per germline (reference sequence). V was cut by 4 bases and J by 1 base, with 13 bases left in between. CDR3 length: 15 amino acids. The receptor was isolated from an adult woman who had mild COVID-19 (a few samples of this study predate the infection). Cell type and time point are not known. V usage is TRBV27 and J usage is TRBJ2-5; D is perhaps TRBD1 or TRBD2 (5 bases each). Input material: PBMCs or a T cell subset sorted from them (not recorded which). CDR3 amino acids: CASSYAGTVQETQYF. The CDR3 DNA reads as TGTGCCAGCAGTTACGCCGGGACGGTCCAAGAGACCCAGTACTTC.